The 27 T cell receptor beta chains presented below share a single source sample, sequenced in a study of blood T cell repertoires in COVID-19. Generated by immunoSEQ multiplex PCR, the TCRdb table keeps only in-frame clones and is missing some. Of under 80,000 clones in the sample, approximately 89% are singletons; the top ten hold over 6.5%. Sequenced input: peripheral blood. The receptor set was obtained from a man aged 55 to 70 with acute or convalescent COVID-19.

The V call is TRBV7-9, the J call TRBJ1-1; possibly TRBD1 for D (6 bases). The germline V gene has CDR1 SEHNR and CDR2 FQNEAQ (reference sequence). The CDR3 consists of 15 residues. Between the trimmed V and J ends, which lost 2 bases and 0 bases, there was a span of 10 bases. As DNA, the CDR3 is TGTGCCAGCAGCTTACTAGGGGGTCTGAACACTGAAGCTTTCTTT. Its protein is CASSLLGGLNTEAFF.

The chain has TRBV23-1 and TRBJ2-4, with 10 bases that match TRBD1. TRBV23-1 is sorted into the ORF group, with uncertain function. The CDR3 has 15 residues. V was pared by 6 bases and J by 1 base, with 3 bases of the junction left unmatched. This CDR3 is CASRGQGCAKNIQYF. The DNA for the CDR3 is TGCGCCAGCAGGGGACAGGGGTGCGCCAAAAACATTCAGTACTTC.

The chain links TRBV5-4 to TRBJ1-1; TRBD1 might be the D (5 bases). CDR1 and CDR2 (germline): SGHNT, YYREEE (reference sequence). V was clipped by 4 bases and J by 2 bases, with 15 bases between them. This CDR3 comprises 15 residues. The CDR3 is CASSGAGMGNTEAFF. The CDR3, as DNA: TGTGCCAGCAGCGGCGCAGGGATGGGAAACACTGAAGCTTTCTTT.

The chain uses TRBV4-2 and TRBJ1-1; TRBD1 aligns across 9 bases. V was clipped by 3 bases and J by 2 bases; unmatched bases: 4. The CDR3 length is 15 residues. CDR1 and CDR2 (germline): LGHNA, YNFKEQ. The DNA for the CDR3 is TGTGCCAGCAGCCACACAGGGGGCACAAACACTGAAGCTTTCTTT. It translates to CASSHTGGTNTEAFF.

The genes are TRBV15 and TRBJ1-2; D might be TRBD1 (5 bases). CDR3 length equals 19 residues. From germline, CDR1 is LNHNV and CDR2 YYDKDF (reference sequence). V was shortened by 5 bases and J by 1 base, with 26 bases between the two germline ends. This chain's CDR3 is CATSEDFRDSEKLNYGYTF. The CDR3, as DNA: TGTGCCACCAGCGAGGATTTTCGAGACAGCGAAAAACTTAACTATGGCTACACCTTC.

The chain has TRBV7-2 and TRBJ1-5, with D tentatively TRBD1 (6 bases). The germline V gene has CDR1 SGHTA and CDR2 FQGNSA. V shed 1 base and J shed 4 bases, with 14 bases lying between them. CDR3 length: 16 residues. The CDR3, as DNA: TGTGCCAGCAGCTTAGAGGCAGGGGTCACGAATCAGCCCCAGCATTTT. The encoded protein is CASSLEAGVTNQPQHF.

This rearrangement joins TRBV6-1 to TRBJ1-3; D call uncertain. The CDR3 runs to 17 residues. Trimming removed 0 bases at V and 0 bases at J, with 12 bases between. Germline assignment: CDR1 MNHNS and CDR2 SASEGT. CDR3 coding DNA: TGTGCCAGCAGTGAAGCGTTGACATCGAGCTCTGGAAACACCATATATTTT. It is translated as CASSEALTSSSGNTIYF.

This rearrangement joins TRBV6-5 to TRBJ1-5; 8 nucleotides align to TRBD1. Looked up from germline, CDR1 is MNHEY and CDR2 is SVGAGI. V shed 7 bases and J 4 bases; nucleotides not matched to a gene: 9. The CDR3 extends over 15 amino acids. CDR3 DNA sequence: TGTGCCAGCACCGCCAGGACAGGGTCAAATCAGCCCCAGCATTTT. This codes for CASTARTGSNQPQHF.

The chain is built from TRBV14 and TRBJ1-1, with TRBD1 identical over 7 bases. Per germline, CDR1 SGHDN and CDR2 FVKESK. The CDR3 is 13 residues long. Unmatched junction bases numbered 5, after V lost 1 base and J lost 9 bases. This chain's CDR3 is CASSQVATGKAFF. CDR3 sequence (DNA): TGTGCCAGCAGCCAAGTAGCGACAGGGAAAGCTTTCTTT.

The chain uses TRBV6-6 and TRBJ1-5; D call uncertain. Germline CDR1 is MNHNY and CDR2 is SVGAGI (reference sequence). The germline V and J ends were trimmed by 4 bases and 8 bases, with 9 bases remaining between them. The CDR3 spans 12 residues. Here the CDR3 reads CASSSAREPQHF. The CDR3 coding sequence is TGTGCCAGCAGTTCCGCGCGGGAGCCCCAGCATTTT.

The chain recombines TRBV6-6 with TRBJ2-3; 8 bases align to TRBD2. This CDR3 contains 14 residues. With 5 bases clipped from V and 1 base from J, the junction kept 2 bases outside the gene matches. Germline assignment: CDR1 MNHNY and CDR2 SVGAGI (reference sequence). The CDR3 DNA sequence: TGTGCCAGCAGTAAAGCGGGGGGCACAGATACGCAGTATTTT. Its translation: CASSKAGGTDTQYF.

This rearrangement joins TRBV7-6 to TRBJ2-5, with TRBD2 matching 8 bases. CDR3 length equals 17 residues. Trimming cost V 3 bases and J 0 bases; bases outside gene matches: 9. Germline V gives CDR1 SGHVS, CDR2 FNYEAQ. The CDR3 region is CASSLPVERGYQETQYF. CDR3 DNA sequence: TGTGCCAGCAGCTTGCCTGTGGAGCGGGGGTACCAAGAGACCCAGTACTTC.

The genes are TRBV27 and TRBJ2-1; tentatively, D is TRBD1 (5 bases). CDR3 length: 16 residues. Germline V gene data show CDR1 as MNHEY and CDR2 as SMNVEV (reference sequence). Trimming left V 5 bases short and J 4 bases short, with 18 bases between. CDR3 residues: CASSTRGAGPYNEQFF. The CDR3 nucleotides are TGTGCCAGCAGTACCCGTGGGGCAGGGCCTTACAATGAGCAGTTCTTC.

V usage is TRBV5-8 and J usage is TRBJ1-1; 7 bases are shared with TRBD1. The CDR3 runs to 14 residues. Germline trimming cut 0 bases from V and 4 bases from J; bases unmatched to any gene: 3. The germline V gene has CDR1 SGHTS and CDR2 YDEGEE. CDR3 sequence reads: CASSLDRGSTEAFF. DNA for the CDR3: TGTGCCAGCAGCTTGGACAGGGGATCCACTGAAGCTTTCTTT.

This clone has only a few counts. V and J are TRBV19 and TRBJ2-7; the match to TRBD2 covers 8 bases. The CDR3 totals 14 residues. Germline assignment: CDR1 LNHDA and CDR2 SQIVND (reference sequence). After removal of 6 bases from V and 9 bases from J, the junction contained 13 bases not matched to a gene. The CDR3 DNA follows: TGTGCCAGTAGCTTACCCGGGACTAGTCGGACGCAGTACTTC. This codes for CASSLPGTSRTQYF.

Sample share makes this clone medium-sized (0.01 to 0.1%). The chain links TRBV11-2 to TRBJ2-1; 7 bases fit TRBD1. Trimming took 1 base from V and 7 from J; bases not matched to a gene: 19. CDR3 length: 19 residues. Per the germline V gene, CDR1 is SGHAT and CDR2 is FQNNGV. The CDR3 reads CASSLVFTLRGGARNEQFF. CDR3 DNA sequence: TGTGCCAGCAGCTTAGTTTTTACTCTTAGAGGGGGCGCGAGGAATGAGCAGTTCTTC.

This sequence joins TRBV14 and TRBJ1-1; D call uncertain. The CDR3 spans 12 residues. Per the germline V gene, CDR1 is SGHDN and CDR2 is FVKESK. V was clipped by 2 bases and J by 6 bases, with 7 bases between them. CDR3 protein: CASSQSRAEAFF. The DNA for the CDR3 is TGTGCCAGCAGCCAATCGAGAGCTGAAGCTTTCTTT. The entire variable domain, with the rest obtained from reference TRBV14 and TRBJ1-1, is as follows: EAGVTQFPSHSVIEKGQTVTLRCDPISGHDNLYWYRRVMGKEIKFLLHFVKESKQDESGMPNNRFLAERTGGTYSTLKVQPAELEDSGVYFCASSQSRAEAFFGQGTRLTVV.

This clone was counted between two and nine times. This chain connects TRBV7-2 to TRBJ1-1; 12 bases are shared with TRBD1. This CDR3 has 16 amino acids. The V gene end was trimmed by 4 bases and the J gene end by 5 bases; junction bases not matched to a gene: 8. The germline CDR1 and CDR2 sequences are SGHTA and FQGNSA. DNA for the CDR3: TGTGCCAGCAGCTATCCGGGACAGGGGGCGAGAACTGAAGCTTTCTTT. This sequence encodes CASSYPGQGARTEAFF.

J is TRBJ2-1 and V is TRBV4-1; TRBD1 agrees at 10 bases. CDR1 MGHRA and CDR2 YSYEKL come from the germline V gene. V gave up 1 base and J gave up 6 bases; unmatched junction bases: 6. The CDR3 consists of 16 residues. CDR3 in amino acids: CASSQVGQGKVNEQFF. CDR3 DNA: TGCGCCAGCAGCCAAGTGGGACAGGGGAAGGTCAATGAGCAGTTCTTC.

As DNA, the CDR3 is TGTGCCAGCAGCTTAAGGTCTGGGGGCAGAAACGAGCAGTACTTC. It codes for CASSLRSGGRNEQYF. V and J are TRBV7-8 and TRBJ2-7; possibly TRBD1 for D (6 bases). Trimming took off 2 bases at V and 5 bases at J, with 16 bases between the two ends. CDR3 size: 15 residues. Germline values: CDR1 SGHVS, CDR2 FQNEAQ.

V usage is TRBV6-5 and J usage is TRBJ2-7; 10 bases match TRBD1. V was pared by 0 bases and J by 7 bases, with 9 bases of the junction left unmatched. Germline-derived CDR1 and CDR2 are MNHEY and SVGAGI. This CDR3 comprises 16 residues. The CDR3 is CASSYSRTGGLREQYF. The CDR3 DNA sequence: TGTGCCAGCAGTTACTCGCGGACAGGGGGGTTGAGAGAGCAGTACTTC.

In nucleotides, the CDR3 is TGTGCCAGCAGCTTACTGCGGGACAGGGGCTACGAGCAGTACTTC. Translation gives CASSLLRDRGYEQYF. The chain joins TRBV5-6 to TRBJ2-7; 10 bases match TRBD1. Germline assignment: CDR1 SGHDT and CDR2 YYEEEE. J was trimmed by 3 bases and V by 2 bases; bases with no gene match: 5. This CDR3 region has 15 residues.

The CDR3 sequence: CASSLGDLNTEAFF. For the CDR3, the DNA is TGTGCCAGCAGCTTGGGAGATTTGAACACTGAAGCTTTCTTT. The chain is built from TRBV5-6 and TRBJ1-1; D is ambiguous. V shed 0 bases and J shed 0 bases, with 6 bases lying between them. The length of the CDR3 is 14 residues. Germline-derived CDR1 and CDR2 are SGHDT and YYEEEE.

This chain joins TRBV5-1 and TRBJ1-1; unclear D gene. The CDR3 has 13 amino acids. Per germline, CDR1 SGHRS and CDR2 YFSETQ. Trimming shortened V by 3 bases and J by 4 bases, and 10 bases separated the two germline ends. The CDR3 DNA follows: TGCGCCAGCAGCTCCCTAGGATTCACTGAAGCTTTCTTT. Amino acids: CASSSLGFTEAFF.

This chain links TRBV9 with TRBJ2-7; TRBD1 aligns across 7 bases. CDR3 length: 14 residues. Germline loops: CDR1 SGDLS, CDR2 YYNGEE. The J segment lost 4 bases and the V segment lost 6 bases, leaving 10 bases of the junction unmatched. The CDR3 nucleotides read TGTGCCAGCACCCCGGGACAGACCTGGTACGAGCAGTACTTC. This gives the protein CASTPGQTWYEQYF. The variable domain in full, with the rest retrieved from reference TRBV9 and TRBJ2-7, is DSGVTQTPKHLITATGQRVTLRCSPRSGDLSVYWYQQSLDQGLQFLIQYYNGEERAKGNILERFSAQQFPDLHSELNLSSLELGDSALYFCASTPGQTWYEQYFGPGTRLTVT.

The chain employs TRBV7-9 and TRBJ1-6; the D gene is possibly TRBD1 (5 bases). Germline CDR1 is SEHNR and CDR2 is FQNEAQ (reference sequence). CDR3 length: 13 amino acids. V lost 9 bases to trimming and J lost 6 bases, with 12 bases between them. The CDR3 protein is CASSREGNSPLHF. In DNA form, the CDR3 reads TGTGCCAGTTCCAGGGAGGGTAATTCACCCCTCCACTTT.

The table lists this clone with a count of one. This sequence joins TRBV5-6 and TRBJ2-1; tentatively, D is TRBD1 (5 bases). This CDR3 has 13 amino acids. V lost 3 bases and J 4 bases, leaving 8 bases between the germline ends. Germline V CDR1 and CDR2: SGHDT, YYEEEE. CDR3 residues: CASSSRQYNEQFF. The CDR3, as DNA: TGTGCCAGCAGCTCCCGACAGTACAATGAGCAGTTCTTC.